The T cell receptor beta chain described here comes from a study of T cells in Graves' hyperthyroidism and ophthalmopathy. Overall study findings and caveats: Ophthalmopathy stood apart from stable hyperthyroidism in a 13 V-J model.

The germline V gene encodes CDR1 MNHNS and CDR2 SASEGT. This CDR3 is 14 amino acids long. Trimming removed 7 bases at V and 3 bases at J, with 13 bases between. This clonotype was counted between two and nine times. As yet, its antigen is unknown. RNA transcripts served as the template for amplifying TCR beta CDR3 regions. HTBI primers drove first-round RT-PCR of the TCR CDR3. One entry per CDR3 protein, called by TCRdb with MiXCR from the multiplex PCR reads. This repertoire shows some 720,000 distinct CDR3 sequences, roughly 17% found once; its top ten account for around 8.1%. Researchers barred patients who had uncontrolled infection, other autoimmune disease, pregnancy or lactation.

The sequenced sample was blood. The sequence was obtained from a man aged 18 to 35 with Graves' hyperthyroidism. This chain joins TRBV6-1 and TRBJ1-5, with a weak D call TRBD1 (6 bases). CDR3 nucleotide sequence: TGTGCCAGCAACTATGGACAGATCAATCAGCCCCAGCATTTT. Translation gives CASNYGQINQPQHF.